The T cell receptor beta chain described here comes from a study of T cell responses to AZD1222 COVID-19 vaccine. Study-wide results and caveats: Unmutated variant regions are reportedly the target of nearly half of TCRs that are spike-specific. Breadth and depth of Spike-specific TCRs rose after two AZD1222 doses.

V dropped 3 bases and J dropped 8 bases, with 11 bases sitting between them. CDR1 MRHNA and CDR2 SNTAGT come from the germline V gene. The CDR3 consists of 13 residues. As to this clone: The target antigen is unknown.

Clones were read by immunoSEQ multiplex PCR, and TCRdb kept only the in-frame ones, dropping some. The sample has 150,000 to 200,000 clones; roughly 90% are singletons. The source of this sequence is an adult in good health. This chain connects TRBV6-4 to TRBJ1-5; D might be TRBD1 (5 bases). Sequences were derived from peripheral blood, sampled on day 0 of AZD1222 vaccination. The CDR3 here is CASSEGSGEPQHF. The CDR3 nucleotides read TGTGCCAGCAGTGAGGGGTCGGGGGAGCCCCAGCATTTT.